The present entry profiles one T cell receptor (beta chain) with its context. The clone's antigen remains unknown. Per-nucleotide qualities are absent, and no much larger clonotype sits a single base away. The germline V end is reduced by 7 bases and the J end by 4 bases; junction bases left unmatched: 8. The germline V gene specifies KGHDR as CDR1 and SFDVKD as CDR2. Including cysteine and phenylalanine, the CDR3 has 15 amino acids. Here the CDR3 DNA is all that survives: 45 bases in frame from base 1. Collaborating institutions collected whole blood in K2EDTA tubes following their own protocols. For TCRbeta analysis, collaborators shipped samples in one of three forms: frozen whole blood, isolated PBMCs, or DNA extracted from either of those sample types. The immunoSEQ Assay, a bias-controlled multiplex PCR, was used to amplify TCRbeta CDR3 regions from genomic DNA. As for how the authors treated the data: Within the assay, amplification of reference gene primers was used to estimate how many nucleated cells each sample contained. To quantify the absolute abundance of each unique TCRbeta CDR3 rearrangement, sequence reads were collapsed and filtered. For each sample, productive Simpson clonality was calculated as the square root of Simpson's diversity index across productive rearrangements. Drawn from immuneACCESS, this table holds only the in-frame rearrangements with V and J called that TCRdb kept. Clones are partly lost; checked studies trace under half to an unresolved V gene and leave the rest unexplained. That table gives V, J and clone size, and the DNA gave D and trimming. The sample contains about 28,000 clones, about 80% of them found a single time. Jointly, the top ten make up approximately 15% of the sample.

The sample is drawn from a study of blood T cell repertoires in COVID-19 (dated by TCRdb to the early 2020s). Study-level background: Samples from collaborators originated in the United States, Italy and Spain and spanned both the acute and convalescent phases of COVID-19. The prospective study material was composed of cDNA or gDNA derived from T cells, B-cell-depleted T cells, or PBMCs. Subjects who had been exposed to COVID-19, were actively infected with it, or had recovered from it provided the deeply sampled blood TCRbeta repertoires that made up the dataset. A freely available public database, intended as a resource for researchers studying the immune response to SARS-CoV-2, is where the repertoires were released. Samples came from the ongoing ImmuneRACE study (first 160 participants) plus 1,254 subjects from 6 global collaborators. A de-identified subject ID, COVID-19 status, age in years and sex were almost always included in the sample metadata. HLA class I and class II types, where available, came from metadata supplied by the sample provider rather than from assay-based typing. Summary of the overall study and its limitations: The quantity of clinical and demographic metadata differed by source and by participant and was supplied without curation.

Sequencing was done on a sample of peripheral blood. The sequence was collected from a man between 65 and 85 years old with active COVID-19. The rearranged segments are TRBV24-1 and TRBJ2-5, with 10 middle bases fitting TRBD1. The CDR3 is CATRAGTGEGETQYF. The bases read TGTGCCACCAGAGCCGGGACAGGGGAAGGAGAGACCCAGTACTTC.